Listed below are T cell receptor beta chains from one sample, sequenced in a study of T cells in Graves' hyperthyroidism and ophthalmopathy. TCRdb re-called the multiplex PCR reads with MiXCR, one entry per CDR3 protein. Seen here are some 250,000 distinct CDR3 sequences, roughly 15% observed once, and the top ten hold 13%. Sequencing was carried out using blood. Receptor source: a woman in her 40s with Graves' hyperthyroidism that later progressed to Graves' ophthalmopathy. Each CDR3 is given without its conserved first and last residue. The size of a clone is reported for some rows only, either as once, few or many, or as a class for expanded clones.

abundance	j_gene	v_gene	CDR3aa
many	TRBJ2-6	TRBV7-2	ASSPQAGEPGANVLT
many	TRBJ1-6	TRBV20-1	SARDTGGDNSPLH
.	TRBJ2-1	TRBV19	ASSLRGGSSYNEQF
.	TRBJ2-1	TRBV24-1	ATSDDRQGFGNEQF
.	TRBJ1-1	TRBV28	ASSRGGTGNTEAF
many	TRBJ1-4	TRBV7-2	ASSSPSEKLF
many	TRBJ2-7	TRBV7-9	ASSLAGTGFEQY
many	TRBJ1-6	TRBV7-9	ASSTDTDSSPLH
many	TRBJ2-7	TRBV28	ASSRAGVKSYEQY
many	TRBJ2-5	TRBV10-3	AISTSGPLRETQY
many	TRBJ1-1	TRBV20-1	SARQGASGEAF
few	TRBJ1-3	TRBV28	ASSFWGLSSGNTIY
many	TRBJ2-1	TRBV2	ASSESPVSLAINEQF
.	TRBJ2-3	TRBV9	ASSLQGDLTDTQY
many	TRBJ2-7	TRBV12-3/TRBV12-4	ASSLAPYRGPYEQY
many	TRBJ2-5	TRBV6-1	ASSPQGAEETQY
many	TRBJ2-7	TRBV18	ASSPPGTGRAEQY
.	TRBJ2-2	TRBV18	ASSPGVGQGANTGELL
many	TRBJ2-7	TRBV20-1	SASTTSEQEY
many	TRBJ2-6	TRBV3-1	ASSQETGSTGANVLT
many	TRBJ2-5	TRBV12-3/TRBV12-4	ASSLVSSGRYWTQY
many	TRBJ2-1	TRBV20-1	SAFLSGSRYNEQF
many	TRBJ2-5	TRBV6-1	ASSEPTGLETQY
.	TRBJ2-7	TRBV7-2	ASSFTGASSYEQY
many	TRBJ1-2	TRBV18	ASSPAGTENYGYT
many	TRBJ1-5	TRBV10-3	AISDLTPSNQPQH
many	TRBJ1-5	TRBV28	ASSTQDRVQPQH
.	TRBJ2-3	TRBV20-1	SARLAGGQY
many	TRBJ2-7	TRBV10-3	AISRTDLVYEQY
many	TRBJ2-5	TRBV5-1	ASSFAGRAETQY
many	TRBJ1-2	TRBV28	AIRGRNYGYT
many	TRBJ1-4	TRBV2	ASSPQAATNEKLF
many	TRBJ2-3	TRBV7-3	ASSFSSGRAVNTQY
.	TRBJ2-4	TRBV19	ASSPLRDGDIQY